The T cell receptor beta chain under discussion was sequenced for a study of T-cell reconstitution after alpha-beta-depleted transplantation in children. This clonotype was recorded at least ten times. The antigen remains unidentified. V shed 7 bases and J shed 3 bases, with 18 bases lying between them. This CDR3 is built from 15 residues. The library targeted TCRbeta and was prepared with unique molecular identifiers. Using its own MiXCR run on the PCR reads, TCRdb lists one record per CDR3 protein. This table holds 700,000 to 950,000 distinct CDR3 sequences, 16% found once. Study findings and constraints: T-cell counts and diversity at one year post-transplant came mainly from newly produced T cells. There were reportedly several hundred expanded graft clones from which alpha-beta T cells came about two months after transplant. After transplant, high TCRbeta diversity at day 60 in some patients arose from surviving recipient T cells and thymic progenitors.

The chain recombines TRBV12-3 or TRBV12-4 with TRBJ1-2; a weak D match, TRBD1 (5 bases). This TCR was sampled from a male patient younger than 18 who had a stem cell transplant for acute lymphoblastic leukemia, so the T cells may come from the graft donor. Source: PBMCs, mostly from graft donor cells, taken 360 days after TCRalphabeta/CD19-depleted stem cell transplant. The CDR3 here is CASTPRAGRYYGYTF. The CDR3 DNA is TGTGCCAGCACCCCTAGGGCAGGGAGGTACTATGGCTACACCTTC.